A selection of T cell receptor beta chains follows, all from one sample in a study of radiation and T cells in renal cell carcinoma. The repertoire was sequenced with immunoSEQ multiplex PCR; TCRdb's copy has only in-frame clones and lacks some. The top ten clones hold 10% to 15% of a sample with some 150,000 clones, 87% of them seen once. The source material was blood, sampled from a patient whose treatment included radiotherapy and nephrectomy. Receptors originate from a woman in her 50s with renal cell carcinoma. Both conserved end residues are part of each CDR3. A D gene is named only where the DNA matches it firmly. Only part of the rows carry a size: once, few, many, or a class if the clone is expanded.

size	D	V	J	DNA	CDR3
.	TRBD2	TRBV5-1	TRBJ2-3	TGCGCCAGCAGCTTTATAGCGGGGGTGGCAGATACGCAGTATTTT	CASSFIAGVADTQYF
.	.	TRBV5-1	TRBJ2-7	TGCGCCAGCAGCTGGACATTGCAGGGAGATTTCCACGAGCAGTACTTC	CASSWTLQGDFHEQYF
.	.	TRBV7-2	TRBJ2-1	TGTGCCAGCAGCGCGACATGGGGTGAGCAGTTCTTC	CASSATWGEQFF
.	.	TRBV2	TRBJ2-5	TGTGCCAGCATTCGGACAGAAAAAGAGACCCAGTACTTC	CASIRTEKETQYF
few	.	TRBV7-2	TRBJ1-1	TGTGCCAGCAGCTTTGGGACGATGAACACTGAAGCTTTCTTT	CASSFGTMNTEAFF
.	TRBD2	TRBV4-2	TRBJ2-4	TGTGCCAGCAGCCCGGAAAGCGGGGGGGTCGATATTCAGTACTTC	CASSPESGGVDIQYF
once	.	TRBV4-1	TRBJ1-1	TGCGCCAGCAGTTTCGGACAGATGAGCACTGAAGCTTTCTTT	CASSFGQMSTEAFF
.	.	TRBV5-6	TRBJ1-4	TGTGCCAGCAGCTTGGTGGGAGAAACTAATGAAAAACTGTTTTTT	CASSLVGETNEKLFF
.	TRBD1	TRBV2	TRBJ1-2	TGTGCCAGCAGTGAAGAGACAGGGGGCGCTTCTGGCTACACCTTC	CASSEETGGASGYTF
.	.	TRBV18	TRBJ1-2	TGTGCCAGCTCACCACAGGGGTCTAACTATGGCTACACCTTC	CASSPQGSNYGYTF
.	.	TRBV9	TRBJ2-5	TGTGCCAGCAGCGTAGTTCCGTCTTCCCAAGAGACCCAGTACTTC	CASSVVPSSQETQYF
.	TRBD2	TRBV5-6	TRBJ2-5	TGTGCCAGCAGCTTGTTATTTAAGCGGGGTAGGGAAGAGACCCAGTACTTC	CASSLLFKRGREETQYF
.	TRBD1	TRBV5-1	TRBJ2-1	TGCGCCAGCAGCTGGTCCCGGGACAGGGTGTACAATGAGCAGTTCTTC	CASSWSRDRVYNEQFF
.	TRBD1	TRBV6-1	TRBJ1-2	TGTGCCAGCAGCCGGACCGACAGGGCTTACGGCTACACCTTC	CASSRTDRAYGYTF
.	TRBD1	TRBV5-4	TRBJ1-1	TGTGCCAGCAGCCCTTTTGGGACAGGGGTGAACACTGAAGCTTTCTTT	CASSPFGTGVNTEAFF
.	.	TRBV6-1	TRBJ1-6	TGTGCCAGCAGTGAAGACAGGGTGGTTTCACCCCTCCACTTT	CASSEDRVVSPLHF
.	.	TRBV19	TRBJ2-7	TGTGCCAGTAGTCCTTTAACGGGCGAGCAGTACTTC	CASSPLTGEQYF
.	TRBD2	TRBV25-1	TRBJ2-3	TGTGCCAGCAGTGAATGGAGGGCTAGCGGGGGGGCGGATACGCAGTATTTT	CASSEWRASGGADTQYF
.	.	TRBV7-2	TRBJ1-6	TGTGCCAGCAGCTTACAGGGAGGAGATAATTCACCCCTCCACTTT	CASSLQGGDNSPLHF
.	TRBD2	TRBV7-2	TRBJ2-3	TGTGCCAGCAGCCCCCTCCGGGGGGGCCTCGGTGATACGCAGTATTTT	CASSPLRGGLGDTQYF
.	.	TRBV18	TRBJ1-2	TGTGCCAGCTCATCTGTCGTCTTTCCTGCACACTATGGCTACACCTTC	CASSSVVFPAHYGYTF
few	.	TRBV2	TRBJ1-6	TGTGCCAGCTCCCGAGGCGGGCGCGGTAATTCACCCCTCCACTTT	CASSRGGRGNSPLHF
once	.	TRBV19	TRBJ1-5	TGTGCCAGTAGTATAGACCCTGATCAGCCCCAGCATTTT	CASSIDPDQPQHF
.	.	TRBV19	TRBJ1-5	TGTGCCAGTACCGCTTTTCTGGGCGCCGGGCAGCCCCAGCATTTT	CASTAFLGAGQPQHF
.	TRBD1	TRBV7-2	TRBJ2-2	TGTGCCAGCAGCTTAGAGGGGGACAGGACCACCGGGGAGCTGTTTTTT	CASSLEGDRTTGELFF
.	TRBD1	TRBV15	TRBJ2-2	TGTGCCACCAGCAGACCGGGACAGGGTTCCCCCGGGGAGCTGTTTTTT	CATSRPGQGSPGELFF
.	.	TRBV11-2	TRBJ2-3	TGTGCCAGCAGAACTGCCGGGGATACGCAGTATTTT	CASRTAGDTQYF
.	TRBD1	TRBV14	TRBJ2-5	TGTGCCAGCAGCCCCCTGACAGGGCTCCCAAAAGAGACCCAGTACTTC	CASSPLTGLPKETQYF
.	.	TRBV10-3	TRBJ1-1	TGTGCCATCAGTGGGGAAGGGTCTGCCACTGAAGCTTTCTTT	CAISGEGSATEAFF
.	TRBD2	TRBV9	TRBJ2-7	TGTGCCAGCAGCGTAGGGGCGGGGGGGCACTACGAGCAGTACTTC	CASSVGAGGHYEQYF
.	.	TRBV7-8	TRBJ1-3	TGTGCCAGCAGCCTCTCTGGAAACACCATATATTTT	CASSLSGNTIYF
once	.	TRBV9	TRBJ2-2	TGTGCCAGCCGCAGGGCACCGAACACCGGGGAGCTGTTTTTT	CASRRAPNTGELFF
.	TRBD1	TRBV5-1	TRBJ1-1	TGCGCCAGCAGCTTGGCACAGGGGGGATCCACTGAAGCTTTCTTT	CASSLAQGGSTEAFF
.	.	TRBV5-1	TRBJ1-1	TGCGCCAGCAAGCCCCAGGGGAGGAGGAGCACTGAAGCTTTCTTT	CASKPQGRRSTEAFF
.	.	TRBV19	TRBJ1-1	TGTGCCAGTAGTATCTCCCAAGTGGGCACTGAAGCTTTCTTT	CASSISQVGTEAFF
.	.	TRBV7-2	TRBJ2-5	TGTGCCAGCAGCTTACGCCTGCAAGAGACCCAGTACTTC	CASSLRLQETQYF
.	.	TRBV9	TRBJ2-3	TGTGCCAGCAGCCCCAGCACAGATACGCAGTATTTT	CASSPSTDTQYF
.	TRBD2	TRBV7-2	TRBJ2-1	TGTGCCAGCAGCCCTACCCATAGCGGGGGGGCCCGGAATGAGCAGTTCTTC	CASSPTHSGGARNEQFF
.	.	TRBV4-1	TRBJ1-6	TGCGCCAGCAGCCATCCCGGCGAGAATTCACCCCTCCACTTT	CASSHPGENSPLHF
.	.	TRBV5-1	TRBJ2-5	TGCGCCAGCAGCTTGGCGGGGTATGACGGAGAGACCCAGTACTTC	CASSLAGYDGETQYF
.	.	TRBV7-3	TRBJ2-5	TGTGCCAGCAGATGTAAGCTCCGGGACATCCCGGGGGGTAGGGAGACCCAGTACTTC	CASRCKLRDIPGGRETQYF
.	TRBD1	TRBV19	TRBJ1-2	TGTGCCAGTAGGTTACATAGTGGACAGGGACGAGGGTATGGCTACACCTTC	CASRLHSGQGRGYGYTF
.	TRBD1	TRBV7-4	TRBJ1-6	TGTGCCAGAAGGACAGGGGTCCCTTATAATTCACCCCTCCACTTT	CARRTGVPYNSPLHF
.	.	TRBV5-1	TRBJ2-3	TGCGCCAGCAGAGTGGACTTTTACCCGCAGTATTTT	CASRVDFYPQYF
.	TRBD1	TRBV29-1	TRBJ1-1	TGCAGCGTTGATTACAGGGGGCACCTGAACACTGAAGCTTTCTTT	CSVDYRGHLNTEAFF
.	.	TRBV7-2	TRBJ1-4	TGTGCCAGCAGCTTAGGAGGGAGGGAAAATGAAAAACTGTTTTTT	CASSLGGRENEKLFF
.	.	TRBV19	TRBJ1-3	TGTGCCAGTAGTATCCAGGCAGCCGACTCTGGAAACACCATATATTTT	CASSIQAADSGNTIYF
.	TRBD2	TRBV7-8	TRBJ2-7	TGTGCCAGCAGCTTAGCGACTAGCGGGGGACCCTACGAGCAGTACTTC	CASSLATSGGPYEQYF
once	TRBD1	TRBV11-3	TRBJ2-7	TGTGCCAGCAGCTTAGGCCAGGGGGCTTTCTTCGAGCAGTACTTC	CASSLGQGAFFEQYF
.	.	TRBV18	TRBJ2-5	TGTGCCAGCTCACCAGTCGGCGGGGGCTACCAAGAGACCCAGTACTTC	CASSPVGGGYQETQYF